A single sample gave rise to the 21 T cell receptor beta chains below, sequenced in a study of somatic mutations in cytotoxic T cells in rheumatoid arthritis. Measured with immunoSEQ multiplex PCR; TCRdb has only the in-frame clones, and not every one. The sample has about 20,000 clones; about 68% are singletons. The sequenced material came from CD8+ T cells sorted from blood. The source of these receptors is a man in his 60s in good health.

This rearrangement joins TRBV4-2 to TRBJ2-1; TRBD2 matches at 7 bases. The CDR3 length is 16 residues. In germline, CDR1 is LGHNA, CDR2 YNFKEQ. V lost 4 bases and J lost 1; bases outside the gene matches: 7. The CDR3 DNA reads TGTGCCAGCAGCCTCACCGCGGGGGATTCCTACAATGAGCAGTTCTTC. Residues: CASSLTAGDSYNEQFF.

This clone was picked up one time. V is TRBV27 and J is TRBJ1-5; 7 nucleotides agree with TRBD1. Germline CDR1 is MNHEY and CDR2 is SMNVEV (reference sequence). Losses at the gene ends were 0 bases for V and 5 bases for J; bases not matched to a gene: 4. CDR3 length: 15 amino acids. The CDR3 DNA is TGTGCCAGCAGTTTATCTAAGAGGGGGCATCAGCCCCAGCATTTT. This translates into CASSLSKRGHQPQHF.

The chain combines TRBV4-1 with TRBJ1-1; D gene uncertain. V lost 1 base and J 0 bases, leaving 3 bases between the germline ends. The CDR3 is 13 amino acids. The germline gives CDR1 MGHRA, CDR2 YSYEKL. CDR3: CASSQAMNTEAFF. CDR3 sequence (DNA): TGCGCCAGCAGCCAAGCAATGAACACTGAAGCTTTCTTT.

The V call is TRBV4-3, the J call TRBJ2-1; D possibly corresponds to TRBD1 (6 bases). The CDR3 length is 17 residues. V gave up 0 bases and J gave up 2 bases, with 14 bases separating them. From germline, CDR1 is LGHNA and CDR2 YSLEER. The DNA for the CDR3 is TGCGCCAGCAGCCAAGAGACAGGACGGGATACCTACAATGAGCAGTTCTTC. Its protein is CASSQETGRDTYNEQFF.

This clone is a singleton in its sample. V gene TRBV9 combines with J gene TRBJ2-2; TRBD2 matches at 8 bases. With 0 bases clipped from V and 1 base from J, the junction kept 5 bases outside the gene matches. CDR1 SGDLS and CDR2 YYNGEE come from the germline V gene. The CDR3 is made up of 17 amino acids. CDR3 loop: CASSVGVLAENTGELFF. CDR3 in DNA: TGTGCCAGCAGCGTAGGAGTACTAGCGGAGAACACCGGGGAGCTGTTTTTT.

The chain's CDR3 is CASSVRGQGTEAFF. The CDR3 DNA reads as TGTGCCAGCAGTGTCAGGGGGCAGGGCACTGAAGCTTTCTTT. The rearrangement links TRBV25-1 to TRBJ1-1; the match to TRBD1 covers 8 bases. The CDR3 has 14 residues. V was pared by 4 bases and J by 4 bases, with 5 bases of the junction left unmatched. Germline CDR1 is MGHDK and CDR2 is SYGVNS.

This clone was counted once. The rearrangement uses TRBV5-6 and TRBJ2-7; 7 bases are shared with TRBD1. Germline CDR1 and CDR2: SGHDT and YYEEEE. There are 16 residues in the CDR3. V shed 0 bases and J 1 base; nucleotides not matched to a gene: 7. The DNA for the CDR3 is TGTGCCAGCAGCTTGGCCCCCGGGACAGATTCCTACGAGCAGTACTTC. Protein: CASSLAPGTDSYEQYF.

This chain links TRBV6-5 with TRBJ2-2; D might be TRBD2 (7 bases). The length of the CDR3 is 16 residues. CDR1 and CDR2 from the germline V gene are MNHEY and SVGAGI. V shed 0 bases and J shed 1 base, with 9 bases lying between them. The CDR3 nucleotides read TGTGCCAGCAGTTACTCGAGGGGGGGGAACACCGGGGAGCTGTTTTTT. Translated, it gives CASSYSRGGNTGELFF.

This rearrangement joins TRBV7-9 to TRBJ1-2, with D uncertain. This CDR3 contains 15 residues. Trimming stripped 5 bases from V and 2 bases from J, with 15 bases between. Germline loops: CDR1 SEHNR, CDR2 FQNEAQ (reference sequence). The CDR3, as DNA: TGTGCCAGCAGCAAAACGGACTATACCAACTATGGCTACACCTTC. Its protein is CASSKTDYTNYGYTF.

This rearrangement joins TRBV27 to TRBJ1-4; D ambiguous. Germline-derived CDR1 and CDR2 are MNHEY and SMNVEV (reference sequence). The CDR3 runs to 16 residues. The V and J ends lost 4 bases and 6 bases respectively, with 18 bases between them. The CDR3 DNA is TGTGCCAGCAGTTCCTATCGGGTGGAAGTCGATGAAAAACTGTTTTTT. This gives the protein CASSSYRVEVDEKLFF. Full variable domain (rest looked up from reference TRBV27 and TRBJ1-4): EAQVTQNPRYLITVTGKKLTVTCSQNMNHEYMSWYRQDPGLGLRQIYYSMNVEVTDKGDVPEGYKVSRKEKRNFPLILESPSPNQTSLYFCASSSYRVEVDEKLFFGSGTQLSVL.

The rearrangement links TRBV6-5 to TRBJ2-7; the D gene is possibly TRBD2 (5 bases). V dropped 2 bases and J dropped 4 bases, with 9 bases sitting between them. The germline CDR1 and CDR2 sequences are MNHEY and SVGAGI. This CDR3 spans 13 amino acids. The CDR3 DNA sequence: TGTGCCAGCAGTTACGAGAGAGGGTACGAGCAGTACTTC. As protein: CASSYERGYEQYF.

The chain has TRBV28 and TRBJ2-7; weak D call: TRBD2 (5 bases). CDR3 size: 15 residues. The germline V and J ends were trimmed by 4 bases and 0 bases, with 13 bases remaining between them. Germline CDR1 reads MDHEN; CDR2 reads SYDVKM. CDR3 coding DNA: TGTGCCAGCAGTTGGCGGGCGACCCGCTCCTACGAGCAGTACTTC. This sequence encodes CASSWRATRSYEQYF.

V usage is TRBV2 and J usage is TRBJ1-5; no firm D call. Germline values: CDR1 SNHLY, CDR2 FYNNEI. CDR3 length: 15 amino acids. V gave up 6 bases and J gave up 0 bases, with 12 bases separating them. CDR3 protein: CASRYRDNSNQPQHF. The CDR3 nucleotides read TGTGCCAGCAGGTACAGAGACAATAGCAATCAGCCCCAGCATTTT.

V gene TRBV2 combines with J gene TRBJ1-4; perhaps TRBD1 as D (5 bases). The V gene's germline CDR1 is SNHLY and CDR2 FYNNEI. Trimming cost V 6 bases and J 7 bases, with 15 bases left between them. This CDR3 comprises 14 residues. CDR3 sequence: CASSSGMMGEKLFF. The CDR3 region has the DNA TGTGCCAGCAGCTCAGGGATGATGGGTGAAAAACTGTTTTTT.

V gene TRBV5-3 combines with J gene TRBJ2-1, with TRBD2 matching over 8 bases. TRBV5-3 is filed as an ORF, its function uncertain. V lost 2 bases and J lost 5; bases outside the gene matches: 9. The CDR3 covers 16 residues. The CDR3 nucleotides read TGTGCCAGAAGCTTTTATGAGCGGGAGCGCGACAATGAGCAGTTCTTC. Its protein product is CARSFYERERDNEQFF.

This clone was detected only a few times. The gene calls are TRBV4-1 and TRBJ2-1, with 11 positions matching TRBD2. Looked up from germline, CDR1 is MGHRA and CDR2 is YSYEKL. The CDR3 loop spans 15 amino acids. The trim removed 4 bases at V and 5 bases at J, leaving 4 bases unmatched. CDR3: CASSLTSGSDNEQFF. As DNA, the CDR3 is TGCGCCAGCAGCCTAACTAGCGGGAGCGACAATGAGCAGTTCTTC.

The V gene is TRBV7-8, the J gene TRBJ2-5; 9 bases align to TRBD2. CDR1 is SGHVS and CDR2 is FQNEAQ in the germline V gene. The J segment lost 2 bases and the V segment lost 0 bases, leaving 4 bases of the junction unmatched. This CDR3 is built from 16 residues. CDR3 nucleotides: TGTGCCAGCAGCTTAGCAGGCGGGGGGGGGCAAGAGACCCAGTACTTC. Amino acid sequence: CASSLAGGGGQETQYF.

This clone was recorded a few times. In DNA, the CDR3 is TGTGCCAGCAGCTTAGAGTGGGCAGGGAACCGGTACGAGCAGTACTTC. It codes for CASSLEWAGNRYEQYF. The gene calls are TRBV7-9 and TRBJ2-7; weak D call: TRBD1 (5 bases). Germline V lookup: CDR1 SEHNR, CDR2 FQNEAQ (reference sequence). CDR3 length: 16 residues. The V end was cut by 1 base, the J end by 4 bases, with 17 bases between.

The CDR3 protein is CASSFGQGNTGELFF. Written as DNA, the CDR3 is TGCGCCAGCAGCTTTGGACAGGGGAACACCGGGGAGCTGTTTTTT. V is TRBV4-3 and J is TRBJ2-2; 8 bases fit TRBD1. Germline V gene lookup returns CDR1 LGHNA and CDR2 YSLEER. The CDR3 consists of 15 residues. J was trimmed by 1 base and V by 5 bases; bases with no gene match: 3.

The chain carries TRBV6-5 and TRBJ2-1; D possibly corresponds to TRBD2 (5 bases). The CDR3 has 15 residues. Germline CDR1 reads MNHEY; CDR2 reads SVGAGI. The V gene lost 0 bases and the J gene lost 8 bases, with 14 bases spanning the gap. CDR3 sequence reads: CASSYSKLAYHEQFF. The CDR3 bases are TGTGCCAGCAGTTACTCGAAGCTAGCTTACCATGAGCAGTTCTTC.

The chain combines TRBV19 with TRBJ2-1, with 9 bases lining up with TRBD2. With 6 bases clipped from V and 4 bases from J, the junction kept 7 bases outside the gene matches. CDR1 is LNHDA, CDR2 SQIVND, per germline (reference sequence). The CDR3 length is 15 residues. The CDR3, as DNA: TGTGCCAGTAGGTCGACTAGCGGAGCTTACAATGAGCAGTTCTTC. Its protein product is CASRSTSGAYNEQFF.